This T cell receptor beta chain was sequenced in a study of T cells in Graves' hyperthyroidism and ophthalmopathy. Overall study results and limits: In the blood, most expanded thyroid clonotypes above 0.001 appeared as well.

This clonotype was seen more than once but under ten times. Its antigen is unknown. CDR3 size: 15 residues. The V end was cut by 1 base, the J end by 7 bases, with 16 bases between. Germline V gene lookup returns CDR1 SEHNR and CDR2 FQNEAQ (reference sequence). Template material for amplifying TCR beta CDR3 regions consisted of RNA transcripts. First-round RT-PCR with HTBI primers amplified the TCR CDR3 region. TCRdb recomputed calls from the multiplex PCR reads with MiXCR, one row per CDR3 protein. Here the sample spans approximately 700,000 distinct CDR3 sequences, 15% to 20% being singletons. Investigators excluded patients with uncontrolled infection, other autoimmune disease, pregnancy or lactation.

The chain links TRBV7-9 to TRBJ1-2; tentatively, D is TRBD1 (6 bases). Sequencing input: blood. The clonotype comes from a man aged 18 to 29 with Graves' hyperthyroidism. CDR3 residues: CASSLEGGGAVGYTF. For the CDR3, the DNA is TGTGCCAGCAGCTTAGAAGGAGGGGGTGCAGTTGGCTACACCTTC.